The 2 T cell receptor beta chains below were found in one sample sequenced in a study of T-cell reconstitution after alpha-beta-depleted transplantation in children. The library targeted TCRbeta and was prepared with unique molecular identifiers. Using its own MiXCR run on the PCR reads, TCRdb lists one record per CDR3 protein. The sample has some 600,000 distinct CDR3 sequences; approximately 16% are singletons. Sequencing was performed on PBMCs from the stem cell graft donor, taken from the stem cell graft. The receptors stem from a human donor who donated a stem cell graft to a child with acute myeloid leukemia.

This clonotype was found many times. The rearrangement links TRBV7-2 to TRBJ2-7; D may be TRBD2 (5 bases). In germline, CDR1 is SGHTA, CDR2 FQGNSA. The length of the CDR3 is 13 residues. Deletions cut 5 bases from V and 2 bases from J, with 10 bases between. CDR3 residues: CASSPRGTYEQYF. DNA for the CDR3: TGTGCCAGCAGCCCTAGAGGGACCTACGAGCAGTACTTC.

This clonotype was seen more than once but under ten times. The J gene is TRBJ1-1, the V gene TRBV27, with TRBD1 as a possible D gene (5 bases). Trimming shortened V by 2 bases and J by 1 base, and 14 bases separated the two germline ends. CDR1 and CDR2 from the germline V gene are MNHEY and SMNVEV (reference sequence). The CDR3 contains 16 residues. The CDR3 here is CASSLDSEGENTEAFF. The CDR3, as DNA: TGTGCCAGCAGTTTAGATTCGGAAGGGGAGAACACTGAAGCTTTCTTT.